This T cell receptor (beta chain) stems from a study of blood T cell repertoires in COVID-19. Background on the study: Two negative PCRs, clearance, or symptom resolution characterized the recovered Cohort 3 donors.

Germline assignment: CDR1 SGDLS and CDR2 YYNGEE. The CDR3 covers 16 residues. V lost 0 bases and J lost 5; bases outside the gene matches: 1. Original handling: Researchers report that nucleated cell counts were estimated from reference gene primer amplification. Data came from immunoSEQ multiplex PCR; TCRdb stores just in-frame clones and leaves some out. V, J and clone size were drawn from that table, and D and trimming were deduced from the DNA. The data contain roughly 340,000 clones, 70% to 90% of them seen just once; the ten biggest clones take up around 1.9%. Participants were aged about 18 to 100 years from approximately 25 US areas. This clone was detected only once. Other DNA sequences in this specimen translate into the identical CDR3.

What was sequenced was PBMCs or T cells enriched from blood (not recorded which). The V gene is TRBV9, the J gene TRBJ2-3, with 15 bases identical to TRBD2. The source of this sequence is a man aged 35 to 55 in a cohort exposed to, infected with or recovered from COVID-19 (not recorded which). The CDR3 DNA is TGTGCCAGCAGCGTAGGGGGACTAGCGGGAGGAGATACGCAGTATTTT. Its protein is CASSVGGLAGGDTQYF.